Presented here are 18 T cell receptor beta chains from one specimen sequenced in a study of blood T cell repertoires in COVID-19. The protocol was immunoSEQ multiplex PCR, while the TCRdb copy is restricted to in-frame clones and leaves out a portion. The sample contains under 150,000 clones, about 75% of which appear only once. Sequenced: PBMCs or T cells enriched from blood (not recorded which). These receptors all come from a woman between 50 and 59 years old who had recovered from COVID-19.

J is TRBJ1-2 and V is TRBV9; tentative D call: TRBD1 (6 bases). Trimming took off 3 bases at V and 4 bases at J, with 16 bases between the two ends. This CDR3 spans 15 amino acids. The V gene's germline CDR1 is SGDLS and CDR2 YYNGEE. CDR3 sequence: CASSALGGPTYGYTF. The CDR3 DNA is TGTGCCAGCAGCGCACTAGGGGGACCTACCTATGGCTACACCTTC.

The chain links TRBV9 to TRBJ2-2, with D possibly matching TRBD1 (6 bases). Trimming took off 5 bases at V and 1 base at J, with 18 bases between the two ends. Germline CDR1 is SGDLS and CDR2 is YYNGEE. The CDR3 is 17 residues long. CDR3 sequence reads: CASRDEDRGRNTGELFF. In DNA, the CDR3 is TGTGCCAGCAGAGATGAAGATAGGGGGAGGAACACCGGGGAGCTGTTTTTT.

The rearrangement uses TRBV5-1 and TRBJ1-2; D is unresolved. CDR3 length: 14 residues. Germline V gene sequence: CDR1 SGHRS, CDR2 YFSETQ. The ends were cut back, 4 bases at V and 2 bases at J, with 12 bases in the middle. CDR3 nucleotides: TGCGCCAGCAGCGAGGGAGGGTCCAACTATGGCTACACCTTC. Its translation is CASSEGGSNYGYTF.

The chain couples TRBV5-1 to TRBJ2-7; 9 bases line up with TRBD1. The CDR3 spans 13 residues. Germline loops: CDR1 SGHRS, CDR2 YFSETQ. Losses at the gene ends were 7 bases for V and 5 bases for J; bases not matched to a gene: 7. DNA for the CDR3: TGCGCCAGCGCTCGGGACAGGGCCAACGAGCAGTACTTC. Translation: CASARDRANEQYF.

The chain employs TRBV6-4 and TRBJ2-1; TRBD2 matches 9 bases. The V gene's germline CDR1 is MRHNA and CDR2 SNTAGT. Trimming removed 1 base from V and 6 bases from J; junction bases left unmatched: 4. The CDR3 runs 15 residues. As DNA, the CDR3 is TGTGCCAGCAGTGACTTGCGGGGGGGCCGCAATGAGCAGTTCTTC. Amino acids: CASSDLRGGRNEQFF.

This chain uses TRBV5-1 with TRBJ2-1; 9 bases are a match to TRBD2. Germline lookup yields CDR1 SGHRS and CDR2 YFSETQ. The CDR3 has 18 amino acids. The ends lost 3 bases at V and 2 bases at J; junction bases unmatched: 12. The CDR3 DNA sequence: TGCGCCAGCAGCTCTGTAAGCCTAGCGGGAACGCCCTACAATGAGCAGTTCTTC. Its translation: CASSSVSLAGTPYNEQFF.

The genes are TRBV19 and TRBJ1-6, with TRBD1 identical over 11 bases. V trimming: 5 bases; J trimming: 4 bases; junction bases outside the gene matches: 10. The germline V gene encodes CDR1 LNHDA and CDR2 SQIVND (reference sequence). The CDR3 covers 18 residues. As DNA, the CDR3 is TGTGCCAGTAGTCCCACCAGGACAGGGGGCATTTATAATTCACCCCTCCACTTT. It encodes CASSPTRTGGIYNSPLHF.

Only a few counts were recorded for this clone. J is TRBJ1-4 and V is TRBV30; 8 nucleotides line up with TRBD1. The trim removed 3 bases at V and 6 bases at J, leaving 6 bases unmatched. Germline lookup yields CDR1 GTSNPN and CDR2 SVGIG (reference sequence). The CDR3 is made up of 14 amino acids. In DNA form, the CDR3 reads TGTGCCTGGAGGCCGGGACAGGTCGATGAAAAACTGTTTTTT. Translated: CAWRPGQVDEKLFF.

This chain uses TRBV3-1 (or the pseudogene TRBV3-2) with TRBJ1-1, with D possibly TRBD1 on 6 matching bases. V was trimmed by 4 bases and J by 4 bases, leaving 16 bases between them. CDR3 length: 15 residues. Germline CDR1 LGHDT, CDR2 YNNKEL (reference sequence). The chain's CDR3 is CASSLRGAGLTEAFF. CDR3 sequence (DNA): TGTGCCAGCAGCCTTCGGGGGGCCGGTCTCACTGAAGCTTTCTTT.

The chain combines TRBV3-1 (or the pseudogene TRBV3-2) with TRBJ1-3; D is undetermined. Per germline, CDR1 LGHDT and CDR2 YNNKEL (reference sequence). The CDR3 runs 15 residues. V gave up 1 base and J gave up 2 bases, with 9 bases separating them. The CDR3 DNA is TGTGCCAGCAGCCAAGTGAGGCTTACTGGAAACACCATATATTTT. This translates into CASSQVRLTGNTIYF.

This clone was seen only once. CDR3 in amino acids: CASSQAGAGGTTDTQYF. For the CDR3, the DNA is TGTGCCAGCAGCCAAGCGGGAGCGGGGGGGACCACAGATACGCAGTATTTT. The rearrangement links TRBV3-1 (or the pseudogene TRBV3-2) to TRBJ2-3; 10 positions match TRBD2. V lost 1 base to trimming and J lost 2 bases; unmatched junction nucleotides: 6. CDR1 is LGHDT, CDR2 YNNKEL, per germline (reference sequence). CDR3 length: 17 amino acids.

This clone was counted ten times or more. The V gene is TRBV9, the J gene TRBJ2-3; 8 bases align to TRBD2. J lost 0 bases, V lost 4 bases, and 4 bases had no gene match. Germline V gene data show CDR1 as SGDLS and CDR2 as YYNGEE. CDR3 length: 15 residues. The CDR3 DNA reads TGTGCCAGCAGCCTCCGGACTAGCAGCACAGATACGCAGTATTTT. It encodes CASSLRTSSTDTQYF.

This chain joins TRBV5-1 and TRBJ1-1; 9 bases match TRBD1. CDR3 length: 15 amino acids. With V trimmed by 0 bases and J by 4 bases, 4 bases remained unmatched. CDR1 SGHRS and CDR2 YFSETQ come from the germline V gene. The CDR3 loop is CASSLGGQGSTEAFF. The CDR3 coding sequence is TGCGCCAGCAGCTTGGGGGGACAGGGATCCACTGAAGCTTTCTTT. The complete variable domain, with remaining parts taken from reference TRBV5-1 and TRBJ1-1, reads KAGVTQTPRYLIKTRGQQVTLSCSPISGHRSVSWYQQTPGQGLQFLFEYFSETQRNKGNFPGRFSGRQFSNSRSEMNVSTLELGDSALYLCASSLGGQGSTEAFFGQGTRLTVV.

This chain uses TRBV6-1 with TRBJ2-2, with 7 bases identical to TRBD1. J gave up 8 bases and V 3 bases, and 3 bases lay outside the gene matches. The length of the CDR3 is 13 residues. Germline V gene data show CDR1 as MNHNS and CDR2 as SASEGT. The CDR3 is CASSDMDRGELFF. The CDR3 DNA follows: TGTGCCAGCAGTGACATGGACAGGGGGGAGCTGTTTTTT.

The chain carries TRBV6-5 and TRBJ1-3; no firm D call. This CDR3 is built from 14 residues. V lost 0 bases and J 1 base, leaving 4 bases between the germline ends. Germline values: CDR1 MNHEY, CDR2 SVGAGI. The CDR3 loop is CASSYSSSGNTIYF. The CDR3 DNA is TGTGCCAGCAGTTACTCGTCATCTGGAAACACCATATATTTT.

This chain links TRBV9 with TRBJ1-6, with 9 bases matching TRBD1. The CDR3 runs 18 residues. The germline gives CDR1 SGDLS, CDR2 YYNGEE. V lost 0 bases, J lost 7 bases, and 11 bases stayed unmatched. This CDR3 is CASSVDPGQGSRNSPLHF. The CDR3 nucleotides read TGTGCCAGCAGCGTAGACCCCGGACAGGGGAGTCGGAATTCACCCCTCCACTTT.

The rearrangement links TRBV3-1 (or the pseudogene TRBV3-2) to TRBJ1-4; TRBD1 matches at 7 bases. Germline V gene sequence: CDR1 LGHDT, CDR2 YNNKEL (reference sequence). The CDR3 contains 16 residues. The trim removed 7 bases at V and 1 base at J, leaving 9 bases unmatched. The DNA of the CDR3 is TGTGCCAGCACCCCAACGGGACAGAGAACTAATGAAAAACTGTTTTTT. Translation: CASTPTGQRTNEKLFF.

V usage is TRBV4-1 and J usage is TRBJ2-7; 8 nucleotides line up with TRBD1. The V gene's germline CDR1 is MGHRA and CDR2 YSYEKL. The CDR3 length is 15 residues. Trimming cost V 0 bases and J 8 bases; bases outside gene matches: 9. The CDR3 DNA is TGCGCCAGCAGCCAAGAAGGGACAGGACCCTGGAAGCAGTACTTC. Its protein is CASSQEGTGPWKQYF.